Presented here are 15 T cell receptor beta chains from one specimen sequenced in a study of immune evolution from preneoplasia to lung adenocarcinoma. Using immunoSEQ multiplex PCR, the repertoire was profiled, and TCRdb retains in-frame clones only, with some absent. The sample holds tens of thousands of clones, under 85% seen once. Specimen: FFPE invasive lung adenocarcinoma tissue. These TCRs come from a person between 55 and 70 years old with lung adenocarcinoma.

The chain is built from TRBV27 and TRBJ2-1; D gene unclear. Trimming cost V 5 bases and J 12 bases, with 17 bases left between them. There are 13 residues in the CDR3. Germline V gives CDR1 MNHEY, CDR2 SMNVEV (reference sequence). CDR3 sequence: CASSPSRTTVQFF. CDR3 DNA sequence: TGTGCCAGCAGTCCCAGCCGTACGACCGTGCAGTTCTTC.

The chain has TRBV7-2 and TRBJ2-7, with 11 bases identical to TRBD2. The J segment lost 0 bases and the V segment lost 5 bases, leaving 3 bases of the junction unmatched. Germline V gene sequence: CDR1 SGHTA, CDR2 FQGNSA. This CDR3 is built from 15 residues. The DNA for the CDR3 is TGTGCCAGCAGCCGAGGGACTAGCGGCTCCTACGAGCAGTACTTC. Translating gives CASSRGTSGSYEQYF.

The rearrangement links TRBV27 to TRBJ1-4, with D possibly TRBD1 on 5 matching bases. Germline-derived CDR1 and CDR2 are MNHEY and SMNVEV (reference sequence). Trimming pared 2 bases from V and 4 bases from J, leaving 11 bases between. This CDR3 region has 15 residues. CDR3 DNA: TGTGCCAGCAGTTTAGAAGGGGCCGGTAATGAAAAACTGTTTTTT. This encodes CASSLEGAGNEKLFF.

The V call is TRBV7-2, the J call TRBJ2-5; 9 nucleotides match TRBD2. With 2 bases clipped from V and 2 bases from J, the junction kept 6 bases outside the gene matches. The CDR3 covers 16 residues. Germline V CDR1 and CDR2: SGHTA, FQGNSA. The CDR3 spells CASSLRASGIQETQYF. CDR3 nucleotide sequence: TGTGCCAGCAGCTTACGGGCTAGCGGGATTCAAGAGACCCAGTACTTC.

The chain joins TRBV2 to TRBJ1-1; D not certain. Germline CDR1 and CDR2: SNHLY and FYNNEI. CDR3 length: 12 residues. V was shortened by 7 bases and J by 11 bases, with 17 bases between the two germline ends. CDR3 sequence reads: CASTGTLVWAFF. The CDR3 nucleotides are TGTGCCAGCACGGGCACCCTCGTTTGGGCTTTCTTT.

J is TRBJ1-4 and V is TRBV6-1; TRBD1 matches 7 bases. There are 14 residues in the CDR3. After removal of 6 bases from V and 3 bases from J, the junction contained 4 bases not matched to a gene. Germline CDR1 is MNHNS and CDR2 is SASEGT. In DNA form, the CDR3 reads TGTGCCAGCAGGGCCGGGACAGCTAATGAAAAACTGTTTTTT. As protein: CASRAGTANEKLFF.

DNA of the CDR3: TGCGCCAGCAGCCAAGACAGGCGGCCTCCTAACTATGGCTACACCTTC. Translation: CASSQDRRPPNYGYTF. The J gene is TRBJ1-2, the V gene TRBV4-1; D not resolved. Germline V CDR1 and CDR2: MGHRA, YSYEKL. The CDR3 length is 16 residues. Trimming left V 0 bases short and J 0 bases short, with 11 bases between.

The chain carries TRBV19 and TRBJ2-6; D gene ambiguous. The CDR3 spans 14 residues. Germline V gene sequence: CDR1 LNHDA, CDR2 SQIVND (reference sequence). V was cut by 4 bases and J by 0 bases, with 4 bases left in between. CDR3 nucleotides: TGTGCCAGTAGTAAACTCTCTGGGGCCAACGTCCTGACTTTC. Residues: CASSKLSGANVLTF.

This chain links TRBV6-5 with TRBJ2-2; D is unclear. This CDR3 spans 14 amino acids. V gave up 7 bases and J gave up 1 base, with 10 bases separating them. CDR1 and CDR2 (germline): MNHEY, SVGAGI. Here the CDR3 reads CASTGQWNTGELFF. The DNA of the CDR3 is TGTGCCAGCACGGGTCAATGGAACACCGGGGAGCTGTTTTTT.

The rearrangement uses TRBV10-2 and TRBJ2-3; unclear D gene. The V gene's germline CDR1 is WSHSY and CDR2 SAAADI. The CDR3 covers 12 residues. The V gene lost 4 bases and the J gene lost 4 bases, with 6 bases spanning the gap. As DNA, the CDR3 is TGCGCCAGCAGTGTGACCGCAGATACGCAGTATTTT. This sequence encodes CASSVTADTQYF.

CDR3 sequence reads: CASSSAPAPSTDTQYF. The CDR3 DNA follows: TGCGCCAGCAGCTCGGCACCGGCCCCTAGCACAGATACGCAGTATTTT. The chain uses TRBV5-1 and TRBJ2-3; D not certain. Germline CDR1 SGHRS, CDR2 YFSETQ. V was trimmed by 3 bases and J by 0 bases, leaving 14 bases between them. The CDR3 is made up of 16 amino acids. Complete variable domain (other parts from reference TRBV5-1 and TRBJ2-3): KAGVTQTPRYLIKTRGQQVTLSCSPISGHRSVSWYQQTPGQGLQFLFEYFSETQRNKGNFPGRFSGRQFSNSRSEMNVSTLELGDSALYLCASSSAPAPSTDTQYFGPGTRLTVL.

As to this clone: At the DNA level, this CDR3 is encoded by other sequences in the same sample as well. This chain connects TRBV15 to TRBJ1-4; tentative D call: TRBD1 (5 bases). Germline CDR1 is LNHNV and CDR2 is YYDKDF (reference sequence). The CDR3 runs to 16 residues. V was shortened by 0 bases and J by 0 bases, with 8 bases between the two germline ends. CDR3 sequence: CATSRDLGATNEKLFF. The CDR3 nucleotides are TGTGCCACCAGCAGAGATTTGGGGGCAACTAATGAAAAACTGTTTTTT.

J is TRBJ1-1 and V is TRBV20-1; D remains ambiguous. This CDR3 comprises 11 residues. The V gene lost 3 bases and the J gene lost 9 bases, with 11 bases spanning the gap. CDR1 DFQATT and CDR2 SNEGSKA come from the germline V gene (reference sequence). CDR3 protein: CSARLGIKAFF. CDR3 sequence (DNA): TGCAGTGCTAGGCTGGGGATTAAAGCTTTCTTT.

This clone has a handful of counts. The chain combines TRBV20-1 with TRBJ2-7, with TRBD2 as a possible D gene (5 bases). The CDR3 is made up of 11 amino acids. Germline values: CDR1 DFQATT, CDR2 SNEGSKA (reference sequence). Trimming removed 6 bases at V and 9 bases at J, with 15 bases between. CDR3 residues: CSAERAPGQYF. The CDR3 coding sequence is TGCAGTGCCGAGAGGGCCCCGGGGCAGTACTTC.

The V and J genes are TRBV9 and TRBJ2-6; D ambiguous. The CDR3 runs 14 residues. Germline CDR1 is SGDLS and CDR2 is YYNGEE. Trimming pared 0 bases from V and 2 bases from J, leaving 3 bases between. The DNA for the CDR3 is TGTGCCAGCAGCGTAGTAGCTGGGGCCAACGTCCTGACTTTC. Translating it yields CASSVVAGANVLTF.